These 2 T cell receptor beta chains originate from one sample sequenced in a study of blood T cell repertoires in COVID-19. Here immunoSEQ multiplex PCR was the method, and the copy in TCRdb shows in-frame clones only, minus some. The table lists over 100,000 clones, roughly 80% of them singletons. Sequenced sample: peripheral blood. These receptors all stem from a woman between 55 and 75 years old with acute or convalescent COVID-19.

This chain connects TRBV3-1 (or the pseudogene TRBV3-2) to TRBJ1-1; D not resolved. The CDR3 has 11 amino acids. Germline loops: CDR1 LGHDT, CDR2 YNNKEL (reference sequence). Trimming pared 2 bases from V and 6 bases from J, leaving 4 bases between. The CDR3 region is CASSQTAEAFF. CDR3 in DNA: TGTGCCAGCAGCCAAACAGCTGAAGCTTTCTTT.

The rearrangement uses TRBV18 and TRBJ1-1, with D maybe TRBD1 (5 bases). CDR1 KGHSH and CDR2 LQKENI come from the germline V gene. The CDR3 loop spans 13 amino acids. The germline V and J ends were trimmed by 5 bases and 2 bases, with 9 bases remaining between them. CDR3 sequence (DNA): TGTGCCAGCTCAGGGAGGGGAAACACTGAAGCTTTCTTT. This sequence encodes CASSGRGNTEAFF. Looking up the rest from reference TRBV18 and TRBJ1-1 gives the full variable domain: NAGVMQNPRHLVRRRGQEARLRCSPMKGHSHVYWYRQLPEEGLKFMVYLQKENIIDESGMPKERFSAEFPKEGPSILRIQQVVRGDSAAYFCASSGRGNTEAFFGQGTRLTVV.